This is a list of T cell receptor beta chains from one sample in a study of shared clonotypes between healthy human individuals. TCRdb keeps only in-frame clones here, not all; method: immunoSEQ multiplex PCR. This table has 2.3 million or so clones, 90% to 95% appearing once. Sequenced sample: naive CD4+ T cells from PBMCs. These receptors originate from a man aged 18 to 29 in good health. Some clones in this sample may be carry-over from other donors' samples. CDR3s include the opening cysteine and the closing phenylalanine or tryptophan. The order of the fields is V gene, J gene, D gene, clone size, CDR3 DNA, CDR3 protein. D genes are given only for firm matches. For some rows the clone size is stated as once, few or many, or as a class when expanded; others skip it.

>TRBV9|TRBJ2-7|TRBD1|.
TGTGCCAGCAGCGTACACCCAGGGGGCGGGGATTCCGAGCAGTACTTC
CASSVHPGGGDSEQYF
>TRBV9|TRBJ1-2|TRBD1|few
TGTGCCAGCAGCGCTAGACAGGGGGCGGATGGCTACACCTTC
CASSARQGADGYTF
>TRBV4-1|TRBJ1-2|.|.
TGCGCCAGCAGCCGTATACGGAGGGTCCAAGAGTTATACTATGGCTACACCTTC
CASSRIRRVQELYYGYTF
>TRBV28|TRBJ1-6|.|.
TGTGCCAGCAGTCGGGGTGATGTCTCCTATAATTCACCCCTCCACTTT
CASSRGDVSYNSPLHF
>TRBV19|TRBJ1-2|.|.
TGTGCCAGTACCTCTGGGGGGTCTCCTGGAGGCTACACCTTC
CASTSGGSPGGYTF
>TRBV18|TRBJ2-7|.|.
TGTGCCAGCTCACCCGACCAGTCCTACGAGCAGTACTTC
CASSPDQSYEQYF
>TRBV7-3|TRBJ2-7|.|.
TGTGCCAGCAGCCCTGCAGGACAGTGGGTATACGAGCAGTACTTC
CASSPAGQWVYEQYF
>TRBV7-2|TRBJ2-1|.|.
TGTGCCAGCAGCTCCCCCAACAATGAGCAGTTCTTC
CASSSPNNEQFF
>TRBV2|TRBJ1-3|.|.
TGTGCCAGCAGAGTTCAGGGGAGAGCTGGAAACACCATATATTTT
CASRVQGRAGNTIYF
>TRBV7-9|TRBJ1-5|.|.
TGTGCCAGCAGTCGGACGGATAGCAATCAGCCCCAGCATTTT
CASSRTDSNQPQHF
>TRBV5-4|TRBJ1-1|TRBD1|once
TGTGCCAGCAGCTCCCGGGACAGGGGTTGGAACACTGAAGCTTTCTTT
CASSSRDRGWNTEAFF
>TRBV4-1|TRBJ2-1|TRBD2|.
TGCGCCAGCAGCCAAGAATGGGGGAGCGGGAGGGAGGGTAGGACCAAGTTCTTC
CASSQEWGSGREGRTKFF
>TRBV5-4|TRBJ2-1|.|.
TGTGCCAGCAGCTTGGCCCTGGGCAATGAGCAGTTCTTC
CASSLALGNEQFF
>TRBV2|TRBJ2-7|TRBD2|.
TGTGCCAGCAGACGGACTAGCGGGGCCTACGAGCAGTACTTC
CASRRTSGAYEQYF
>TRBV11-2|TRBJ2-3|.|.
TGTGCCAGCAGCTTATGGGGGGCCCTCACAGATACGCAGTATTTT
CASSLWGALTDTQYF
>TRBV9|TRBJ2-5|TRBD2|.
TGTGCCAGCAGCGCAGGCTTAGCGGGAGGGCAAGAGACCCAGTACTTC
CASSAGLAGGQETQYF
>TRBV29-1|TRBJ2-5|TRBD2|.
TGCAGCGTTGTTGAGGGAGGGGAGACCCAGTACTTC
CSVVEGGETQYF
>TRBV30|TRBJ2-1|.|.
TGTGCCTGGAGTCGGGGCAGGGAGCATGAGCAGTTCTTC
CAWSRGREHEQFF
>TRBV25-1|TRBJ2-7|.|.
TGTGCCAGCAGGAGAGGGGGGTCGGGATACGAGCAGTACTTC
CASRRGGSGYEQYF
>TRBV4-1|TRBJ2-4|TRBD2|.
TGCGCCAGCAGCCAACAAACACTAGCGGGAGGGCCTATAGCCAAAAACATTCAGTACTTC
CASSQQTLAGGPIAKNIQYF
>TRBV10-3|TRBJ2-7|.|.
TGTGCCATCAGTGTTATACCGGTTGAGAGGGACCCCGAGCAGTACTTC
CAISVIPVERDPEQYF
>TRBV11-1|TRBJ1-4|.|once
TGTGCCAGCAGCTTAGCGGGGAGGATTTCAACTAATGAAAAACTGTTTTTT
CASSLAGRISTNEKLFF